This TCR beta chain is from a study of CD8+CD57+ T cells in acquired aplastic anemia. Study summary: Mean yield of DNA from sorted CD4+ and CD8+ cells was approximately 3 ug. Healthy donor sequencing depth: 10 million to 10.8 million CD4+, some 12 million CD8+ reads.

General study results and limits: Comparison of patients with controls identified twenty-nine shared CD8+ CDR3 sequences.

The use of genomic DNA as template underpinned the TCR beta VDJ and CDR3 profiling. Via MiXCR, TCRdb re-called the reads, giving one row per CDR3 protein. The data contain 200,000 to 250,000 distinct CDR3 sequences, about a third of them singletons. At least ten counts were recorded for this clonotype. Antigen specificity is unknown. Between the trimmed V and J ends, which lost 5 bases and 4 bases, there was a span of 13 bases. The CDR3 totals 14 residues. Germline CDR1 and CDR2: WNHNN and SYGVQD (reference sequence). This sequence originates from a human donor in good health, serving as a control. This sequence joins TRBV10-1 and TRBJ2-3, with D possibly TRBD1 on 7 matching bases. Sequenced input: sorted CD4+, CD8+, or CD8+CD57+ T cells (not recorded which) from PBMCs. The CDR3 here is CASSHQGGADTQYF. The CDR3 coding sequence is TGCGCCAGCAGTCACCAGGGGGGTGCAGATACGCAGTATTTT.